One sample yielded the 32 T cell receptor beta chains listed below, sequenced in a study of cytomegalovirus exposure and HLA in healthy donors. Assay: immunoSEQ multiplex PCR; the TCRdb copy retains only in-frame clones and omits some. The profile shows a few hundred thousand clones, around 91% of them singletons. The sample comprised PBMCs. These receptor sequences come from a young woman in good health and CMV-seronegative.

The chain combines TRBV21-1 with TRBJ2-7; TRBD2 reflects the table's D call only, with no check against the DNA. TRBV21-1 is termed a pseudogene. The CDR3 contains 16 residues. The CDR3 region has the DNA TGTGCCAGCAGCAAAGAGAGTAGCGGGGGCCCTTTTGAGCAGTACTTC. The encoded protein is CASSKESSGGPFEQYF.

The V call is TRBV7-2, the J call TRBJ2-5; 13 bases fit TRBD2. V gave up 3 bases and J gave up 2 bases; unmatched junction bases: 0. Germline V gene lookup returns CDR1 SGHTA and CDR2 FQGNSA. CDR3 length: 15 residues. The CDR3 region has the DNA TGTGCCAGCAGCTTGGGACTAGCGGGACAAGAGACCCAGTACTTC. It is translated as CASSLGLAGQETQYF.

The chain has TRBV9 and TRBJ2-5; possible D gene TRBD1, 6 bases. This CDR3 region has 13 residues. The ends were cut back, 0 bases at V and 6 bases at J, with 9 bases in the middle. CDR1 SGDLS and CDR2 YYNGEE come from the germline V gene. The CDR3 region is CASSVVQGQTQYF. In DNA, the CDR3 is TGTGCCAGCAGCGTAGTGCAGGGGCAGACCCAGTACTTC.

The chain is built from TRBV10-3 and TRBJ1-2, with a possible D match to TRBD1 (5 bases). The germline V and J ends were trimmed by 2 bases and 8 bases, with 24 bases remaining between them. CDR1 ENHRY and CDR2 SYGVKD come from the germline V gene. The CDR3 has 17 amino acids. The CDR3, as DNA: TGTGCCATCAGTGAGCGTCGAGGAGGAGGGGAGGCTGGCGGCTACACCTTC. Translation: CAISERRGGGEAGGYTF.

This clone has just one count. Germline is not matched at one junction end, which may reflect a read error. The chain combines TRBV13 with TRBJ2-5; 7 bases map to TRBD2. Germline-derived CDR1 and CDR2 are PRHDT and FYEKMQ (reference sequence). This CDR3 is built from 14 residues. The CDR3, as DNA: TGTGCCAGCAGCCTAGGACTAGTTCGGGAGACCCAGTACTTC. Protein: CASSLGLVRETQYF. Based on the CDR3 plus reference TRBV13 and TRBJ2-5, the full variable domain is AAGVIQSPRHLIKEKRETATLKCYPIPRHDTVYWYQQGPGQDPQFLISFYEKMQSDKGSIPDRFSAQQFSDYHSELNMSSLELGDSALYFCASSLGLVRETQYFGPGTRLLVL.

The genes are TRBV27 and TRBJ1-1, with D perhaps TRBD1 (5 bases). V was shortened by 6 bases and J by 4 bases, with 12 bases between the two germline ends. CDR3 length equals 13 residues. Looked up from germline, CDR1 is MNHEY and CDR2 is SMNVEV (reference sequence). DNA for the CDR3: TGTGCCAGCAGCGCGGGGGGGGTCACTGAAGCTTTCTTT. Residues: CASSAGGVTEAFF.

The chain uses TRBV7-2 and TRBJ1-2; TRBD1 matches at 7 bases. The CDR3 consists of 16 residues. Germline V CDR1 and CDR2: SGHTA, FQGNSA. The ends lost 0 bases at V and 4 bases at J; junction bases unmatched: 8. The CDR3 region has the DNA TGTGCCAGCAGCTTAGCACCTGACAGGGCGCTCTATGGCTACACCTTC. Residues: CASSLAPDRALYGYTF. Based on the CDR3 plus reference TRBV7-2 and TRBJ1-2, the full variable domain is GAGVSQSPSNKVTEKGKDVELRCDPISGHTALYWYRQSLGQGLEFLIYFQGNSAPDKSGLPSDRFSAERTGGSVSTLTIQRTQQEDSAVYLCASSLAPDRALYGYTFGSGTRLTVV.

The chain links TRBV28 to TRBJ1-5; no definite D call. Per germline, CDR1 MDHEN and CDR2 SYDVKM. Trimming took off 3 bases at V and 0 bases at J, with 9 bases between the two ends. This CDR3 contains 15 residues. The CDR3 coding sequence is TGTGCCAGCAGTTTTATCGGGTATAGCAATCAGCCCCAGCATTTT. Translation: CASSFIGYSNQPQHF. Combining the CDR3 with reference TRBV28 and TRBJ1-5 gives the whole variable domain DVKVTQSSRYLVKRTGEKVFLECVQDMDHENMFWYRQDPGLGLRLIYFSYDVKMKEKGDIPEGYSVSREKKERFSLILESASTNQTSMYLCASSFIGYSNQPQHFGDGTRLSIL.

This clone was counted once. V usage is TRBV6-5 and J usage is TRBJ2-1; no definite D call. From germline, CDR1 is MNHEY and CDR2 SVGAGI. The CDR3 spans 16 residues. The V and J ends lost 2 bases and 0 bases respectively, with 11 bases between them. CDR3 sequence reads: CASSYTRSVSYNEQFF. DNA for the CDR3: TGTGCCAGCAGTTACACCCGCTCAGTCTCCTACAATGAGCAGTTCTTC.

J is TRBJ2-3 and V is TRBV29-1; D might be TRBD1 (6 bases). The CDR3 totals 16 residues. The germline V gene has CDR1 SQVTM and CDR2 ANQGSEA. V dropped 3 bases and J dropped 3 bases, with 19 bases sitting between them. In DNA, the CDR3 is TGCAGCGTTGATCGAATCAGGGGTGTTGGGACAGATACGCAGTATTTT. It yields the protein CSVDRIRGVGTDTQYF.

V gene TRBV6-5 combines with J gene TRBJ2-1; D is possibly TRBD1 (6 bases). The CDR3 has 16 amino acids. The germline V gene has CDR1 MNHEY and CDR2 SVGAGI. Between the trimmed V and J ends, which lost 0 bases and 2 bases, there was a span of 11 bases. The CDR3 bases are TGTGCCAGCAGTTACTCGCTGGACAGACCCTACAATGAGCAGTTCTTC. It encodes CASSYSLDRPYNEQFF.

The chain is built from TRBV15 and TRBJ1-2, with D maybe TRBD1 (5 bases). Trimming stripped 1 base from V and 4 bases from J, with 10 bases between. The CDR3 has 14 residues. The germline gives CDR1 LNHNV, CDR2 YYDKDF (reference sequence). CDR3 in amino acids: CATSRGDSSYGYTF. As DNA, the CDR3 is TGTGCCACCAGCAGAGGTGACAGTTCCTATGGCTACACCTTC. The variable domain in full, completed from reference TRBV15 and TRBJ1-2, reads DAMVIQNPRYQVTQFGKPVTLSCSQTLNHNVMYWYQQKSSQAPKLLFHYYDKDFNNEADTPDNFQSRRPNTSFCFLDIRSPGLGDTAMYLCATSRGDSSYGYTFGSGTRLTVV.

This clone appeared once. The CDR3 DNA reads as TGTGCCAGCAGTTACACCCAGGGGGCTTCAGCTTTCTTT. Amino acid sequence: CASSYTQGASAFF. The chain combines TRBV6-6 with TRBJ1-1; 8 bases are shared with TRBD1. Unmatched junction bases numbered 6, after V lost 2 bases and J lost 10 bases. The CDR3 is 13 residues long. CDR1 and CDR2 from the germline V gene are MNHNY and SVGAGI (reference sequence).

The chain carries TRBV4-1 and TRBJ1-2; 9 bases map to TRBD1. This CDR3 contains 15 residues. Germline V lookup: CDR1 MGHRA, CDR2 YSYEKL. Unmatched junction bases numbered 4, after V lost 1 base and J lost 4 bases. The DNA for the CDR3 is TGCGCCAGCAGCCAAGGAACAGGGGGCCTCTATGGCTACACCTTC. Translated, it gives CASSQGTGGLYGYTF.

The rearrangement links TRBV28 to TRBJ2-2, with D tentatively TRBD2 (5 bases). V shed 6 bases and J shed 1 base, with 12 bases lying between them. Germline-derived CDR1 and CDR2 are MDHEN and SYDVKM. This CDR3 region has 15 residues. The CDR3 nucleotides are TGTGCCAGCAGCGAGGGCCTTGGGAACACCGGGGAGCTGTTTTTT. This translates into CASSEGLGNTGELFF.

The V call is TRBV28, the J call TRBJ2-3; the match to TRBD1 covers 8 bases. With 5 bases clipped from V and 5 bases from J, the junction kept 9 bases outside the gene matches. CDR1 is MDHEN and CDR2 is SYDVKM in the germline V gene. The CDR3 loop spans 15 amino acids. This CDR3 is CASSDRDRRQDTQYF. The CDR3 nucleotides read TGTGCCAGCAGTGATAGGGACAGGCGCCAAGATACGCAGTATTTT.

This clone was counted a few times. In nucleotides, the CDR3 is TGCGCCAGCAGCCAAGGATGGCTAGCGGGGGTCGAGCAGTACTTC. Protein: CASSQGWLAGVEQYF. The chain has TRBV4-3 and TRBJ2-7, with 10 bases that match TRBD2. This CDR3 is built from 15 residues. Per germline, CDR1 LGHNA and CDR2 YSLEER. V lost 1 base and J lost 6; bases outside the gene matches: 6.

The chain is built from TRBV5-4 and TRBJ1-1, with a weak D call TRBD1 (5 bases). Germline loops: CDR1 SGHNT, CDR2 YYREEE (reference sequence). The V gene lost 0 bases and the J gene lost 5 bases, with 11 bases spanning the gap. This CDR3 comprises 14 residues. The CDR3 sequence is CASSLGQGLTEAFF. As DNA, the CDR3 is TGTGCCAGCAGCTTGGGGCAGGGACTTACTGAAGCTTTCTTT. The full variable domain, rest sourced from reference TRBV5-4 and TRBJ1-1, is ETGVTQSPTHLIKTRGQQVTLRCSSQSGHNTVSWYQQALGQGPQFIFQYYREEENGRGNFPPRFSGLQFPNYSSELNVNALELDDSALYLCASSLGQGLTEAFFGQGTRLTVV.

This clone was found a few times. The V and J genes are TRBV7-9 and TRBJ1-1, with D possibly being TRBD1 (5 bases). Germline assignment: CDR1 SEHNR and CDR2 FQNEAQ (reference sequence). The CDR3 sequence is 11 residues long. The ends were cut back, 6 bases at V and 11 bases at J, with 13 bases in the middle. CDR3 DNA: TGTGCCAGCAGTTTCGACAGTACTGCTTTCTTT. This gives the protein CASSFDSTAFF.

In DNA form, the CDR3 reads TGTGCCAGCAGTGAACGTGGGACTATATACAATGAGCAGTTCTTC. This translates into CASSERGTIYNEQFF. The V call is TRBV6-1, the J call TRBJ2-1; TRBD2 aligns across 7 bases. The CDR3 sequence is 15 residues long. The germline CDR1 and CDR2 sequences are MNHNS and SASEGT. After removal of 2 bases from V and 4 bases from J, the junction contained 5 bases not matched to a gene.

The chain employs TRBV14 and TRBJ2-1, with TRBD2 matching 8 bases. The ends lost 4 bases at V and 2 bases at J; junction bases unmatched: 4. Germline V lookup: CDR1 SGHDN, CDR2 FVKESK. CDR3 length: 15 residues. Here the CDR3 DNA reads TGTGCCAGCAGCCCGGGGGGGCAGACCTACAATGAGCAGTTCTTC. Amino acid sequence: CASSPGGQTYNEQFF.

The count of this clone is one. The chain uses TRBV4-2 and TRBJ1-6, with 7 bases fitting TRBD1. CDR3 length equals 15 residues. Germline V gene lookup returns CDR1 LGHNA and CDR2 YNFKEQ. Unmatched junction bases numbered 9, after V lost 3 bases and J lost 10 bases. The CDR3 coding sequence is TGTGCCAGCAGCCACCACAGGGGTCAGGGCTCACCCCTCCACTTT. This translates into CASSHHRGQGSPLHF.

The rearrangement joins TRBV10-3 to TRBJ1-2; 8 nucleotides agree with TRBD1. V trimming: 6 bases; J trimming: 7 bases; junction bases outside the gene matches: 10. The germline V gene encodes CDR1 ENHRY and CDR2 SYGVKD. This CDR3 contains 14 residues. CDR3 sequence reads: CAIRPDRDAGGYTF. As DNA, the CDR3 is TGTGCCATCAGACCGGACAGGGATGCTGGTGGCTACACCTTC.

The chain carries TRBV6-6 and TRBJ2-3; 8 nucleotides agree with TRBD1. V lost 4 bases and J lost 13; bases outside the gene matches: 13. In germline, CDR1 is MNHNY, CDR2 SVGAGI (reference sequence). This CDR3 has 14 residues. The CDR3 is CASSSDMRDRSKYF. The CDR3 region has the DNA TGTGCCAGCAGTTCCGACATGAGGGACAGGTCAAAGTATTTT.

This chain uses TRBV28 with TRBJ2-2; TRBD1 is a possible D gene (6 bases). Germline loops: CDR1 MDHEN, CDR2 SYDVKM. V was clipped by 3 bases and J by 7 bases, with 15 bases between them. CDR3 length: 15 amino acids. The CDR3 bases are TGTGCCAGCAGTTTTCTCCTTTCAGGGGTCGGGGAGCTGTTTTTT. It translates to CASSFLLSGVGELFF.

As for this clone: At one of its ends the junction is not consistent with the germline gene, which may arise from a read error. CDR3 sequence reads: CASSLDRDIPLSGYTF. The DNA for the CDR3 is TGTGCCAGTAGTCTAGACCGGGACATCCCGCTGAGCGGCTACACCTTC. The chain carries TRBV19 and TRBJ1-2; TRBD1 might be the D (6 bases). The germline V gene encodes CDR1 LNHDA and CDR2 SQIVND (reference sequence). The CDR3 has 16 amino acids.

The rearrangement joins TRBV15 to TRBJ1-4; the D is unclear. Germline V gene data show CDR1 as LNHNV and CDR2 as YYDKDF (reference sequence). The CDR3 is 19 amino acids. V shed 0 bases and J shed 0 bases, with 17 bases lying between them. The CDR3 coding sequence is TGTGCCACCAGCAGAGATCGCCCGGGGAGTATTGCAACTAATGAAAAACTGTTTTTT. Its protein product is CATSRDRPGSIATNEKLFF.

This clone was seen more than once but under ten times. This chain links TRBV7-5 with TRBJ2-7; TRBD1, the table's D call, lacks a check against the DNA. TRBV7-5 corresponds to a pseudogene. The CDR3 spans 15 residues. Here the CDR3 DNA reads TGTGCCAGAAGCGCAAAGGACAGGGGGAACCACGAGCAGTACTTC. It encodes CARSAKDRGNHEQYF.

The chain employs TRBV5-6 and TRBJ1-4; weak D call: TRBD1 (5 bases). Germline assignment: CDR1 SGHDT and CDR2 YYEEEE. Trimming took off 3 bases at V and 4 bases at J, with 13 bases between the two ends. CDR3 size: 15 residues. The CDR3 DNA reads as TGTGCCAGCAGCTACACGGTCCAGGGTAATGAAAAACTGTTTTTT. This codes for CASSYTVQGNEKLFF.

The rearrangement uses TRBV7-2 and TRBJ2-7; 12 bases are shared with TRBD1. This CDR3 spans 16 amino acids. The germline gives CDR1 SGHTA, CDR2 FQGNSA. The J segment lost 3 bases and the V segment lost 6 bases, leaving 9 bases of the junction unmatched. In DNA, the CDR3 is TGTGCCAGCAGGGGTTACGGGACAGGGGGCATCTACGAGCAGTACTTC. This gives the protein CASRGYGTGGIYEQYF.

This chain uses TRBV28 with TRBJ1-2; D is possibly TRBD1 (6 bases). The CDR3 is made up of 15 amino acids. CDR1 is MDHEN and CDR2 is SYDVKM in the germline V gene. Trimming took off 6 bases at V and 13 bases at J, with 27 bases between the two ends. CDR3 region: CASRSGTITVMWGTF. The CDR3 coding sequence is TGTGCCAGCAGATCCGGGACAATAACTGTCATGTGGGGCACCTTC.

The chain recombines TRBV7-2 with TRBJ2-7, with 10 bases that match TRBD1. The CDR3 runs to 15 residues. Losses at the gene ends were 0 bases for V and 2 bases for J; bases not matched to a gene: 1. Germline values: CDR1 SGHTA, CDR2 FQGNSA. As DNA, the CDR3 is TGTGCCAGCAGCTTAGCGGGACAGGGGACCTACGAGCAGTACTTC. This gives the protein CASSLAGQGTYEQYF.